These T cell receptor beta chains were read from a single sample in a study of T cell responses to AZD1222 COVID-19 vaccine. Using immunoSEQ multiplex PCR, the repertoire was profiled, and TCRdb retains in-frame clones only, with some absent. Altogether fewer than 100,000 clones are present, roughly 84% being singletons, with the ten largest covering 14%. This specimen consisted of peripheral blood, obtained 28 days after the second AZD1222 dose. Source of these receptors: an adult who received the AZD1222 COVID-19 vaccine. Each CDR3 is given with its conserved first and last residue. The D gene is left open where the match is weak. Clone size is not always given. Where it is, it says once, few, many or a class for expanded clones.

cdr3_length	clone_size	j_call	v_call	d_call	cdr3_aa	cdr3_nt
15	.	TRBJ2-7	TRBV10-3	TRBD1	CAIRAGTGGAYEQYF	TGTGCCATCAGGGCCGGGACAGGGGGTGCCTACGAGCAGTACTTC
15	.	TRBJ2-3	TRBV10-3	TRBD2	CAISEASGGTDTQYF	TGTGCCATCAGTGAGGCTAGCGGGGGCACAGATACGCAGTATTTT
15	.	TRBJ2-2	TRBV6-5	.	CATNLGQGNTGELFF	TGTGCCACCAACTTGGGGCAGGGAAACACCGGGGAGCTGTTTTTT
16	once	TRBJ1-2	TRBV6-5	TRBD1	CASSNSGTGGDYGYTF	TGTGCCAGCAGTAACTCCGGGACAGGGGGTGACTATGGCTACACCTTC
13	.	TRBJ1-2	TRBV3-1/TRBV3-2	.	CASSLGPTAGYTF	TGTGCCAGCAGCCTCGGACCGACGGCCGGCTACACCTTC
14	.	TRBJ1-2	TRBV5-1	TRBD1	CASTAGGLDYGYTF	TGCGCCAGCACCGCAGGGGGCTTGGACTATGGCTACACCTTC
13	.	TRBJ1-6	TRBV12-3/TRBV12-4	.	CASRASEGSPLHF	TGTGCCAGCAGGGCGTCGGAGGGTTCACCCCTCCACTTT
12	.	TRBJ1-2	TRBV27	.	CASRYGGSGYTF	TGTGCCAGCCGTTATGGGGGAAGTGGCTACACCTTC
15	.	TRBJ1-1	TRBV4-1	.	CASTETGLMNTEAFF	TGCGCCAGCACCGAAACAGGGCTCATGAACACTGAAGCTTTCTTT
14	.	TRBJ1-2	TRBV7-9	.	CASSLDSAFYGYTF	TGTGCCAGCAGCTTGGACAGTGCTTTCTATGGCTACACCTTC
16	once	TRBJ1-5	TRBV7-8	.	CASSLVVGGSNQPQHF	TGTGCCAGCAGCTTAGTGGTAGGGGGTAGCAATCAGCCCCAGCATTTT
12	.	TRBJ1-1	TRBV19	.	CATRGADTEAFF	TGTGCCACCCGAGGGGCGGACACTGAAGCTTTCTTT
12	once	TRBJ2-3	TRBV6-5	.	CASRRDTDTQYF	TGTGCCAGCCGCAGGGACACAGATACGCAGTATTTT